This T cell receptor beta chain was captured by sequencing in a study of beta chain features in type 1 diabetes (dated by TCRdb to 2017 to 2018). Regarding the research as a whole: No differences in mean age, gender distribution, total cell number or subset yield were found between patients and healthy donors. A total of 107,917,701 sorted cells were examined across all samples, and the number of cells per subset was strongly correlated with RNA yield. The study compared TCRB repertoires of sorted circulating CD4+ T cell subsets between recently diagnosed type 1 diabetes patients and matched healthy donors. Regulatory and stem cell-like memory subsets were isolated from only 8 patients and roughly 8 healthy donors, whereas naive and central memory subsets came from all 30 or so donors.

In the germline V gene, CDR1 corresponds to SGHRS and CDR2 to YFSETQ. The CDR3 numbers 15 residues from cysteine through phenylalanine. Here the CDR3 DNA is all that survives: 45 bases in frame from base 1. The junction carries 18 bases between V and J, which are trimmed by 7 bases and 5 bases respectively. Each donor gave one peripheral blood draw, around 100 mL on average, collected into heparinised tubes. Naive, central memory, regulatory and stem cell-like memory CD4+ T cells were sorted on a BD FACSAria II using a panel including CD45RO, CCR7, CD25, CD127, CD95 and CD27. A purity above 98% was achieved for all sorted populations. Right away, PBMCs were isolated by Lymphoprep density gradient centrifugation and were stained directly, with no culture step. So that batch effects would be minimized, each experiment stained and sorted samples in pairs, pairing one healthy donor with one patient. A remark on this clone: Its antigen remains unidentified. Qualities for individual bases were not recorded, and no much larger clone is one base off.

The High Capacity cDNA Reverse Transcription Kit was used to reverse transcribe all of the isolated RNA, meaning that expressed TCRB transcripts were what got sequenced. Deep immunoSEQ sequencing was applied to naive, central memory and regulatory T cell samples, giving an average of roughly 3.5 million total reads per sample. Sorted cells were lysed in RLT buffer, and RNA was extracted using DNase-treated RNeasy Micro or Mini kits according to cell number. Each cell subset was processed separately to prevent cross-contamination, with patient and healthy donor samples processed together. The immunoSEQ multiplex PCR was used to amplify TCRB sequences from cDNA, generating 87-bp fragments that spanned the CDR3 region. Sequencing of the amplicons was done on the Illumina HiSeq platform. In the authors' own workflow: Synthetic template baselines were used to correct PCR bias computationally, reads within Hamming distance 2 were collapsed together, and singletons that could not be merged were discarded. Reads were aligned to IMGT to assign V, D and J genes, CDR3 length, and insertions or deletions at six rearrangement sites. Within each subset, clonotype counts were normalized to sorted cell number, and only after that were true diversity and Gini coefficients computed with the tcR R package. Repertoire sharing was quantified using the overlap coefficient calculated on TCRB nucleotide sequences. As a proxy for the pre-selection repertoire, out-of-frame TCRB sequences from naive cells were analyzed. Sourced from immuneACCESS, this table was stored by TCRdb with only in-frame sequences that have V and J called. A share of the clones is absent; for the studies checked, an unresolved V gene accounts for under half, and the remainder has no known explanation. From that table come the V and J calls and clone size; the DNA was used to work out D and trimming. This sample is represented by over 200,000 clones; approximately 10% of them were singletons. The ten biggest clones cover over 0.015% of the sample.

Results and caveats for the whole study, not just this receptor: PCR might favor shorter templates, but patient and control samples were amplified and corrected together, so any skew would affect both groups equally. Because cDNA was sequenced instead of genomic DNA, highly expressing activated cells could be over-represented, though the groups showed no difference in activation or CD3 levels. HLA sub-analyses involved small numbers of individuals, so any influence of HLA type on TCRB rearrangement remained unresolved. In all four CD4+ subsets, TCRB CDR3 length was moderately but significantly shorter in type 1 diabetes patients. At VDJ recombination sites, patients with type 1 diabetes made fewer insertions and deleted more nucleotides, a pattern implying thymic rearrangement abnormalities. Naive, central memory and regulatory TCRB repertoires appeared to be more similar among patients than among healthy donors.

The TCR originated in a young man with type 1 diabetes. The chain is made from TRBV5-1 and TRBJ2-2; the D segment could be TRBD1, given 6 matching bases. Sequencing was done on a sample of naive CD4+ T cells from blood. The cell subset or site label corresponds to: true naive CD4+ T cells. The DNA sequence reads TGCGCCAGCTCCGGACAGACTCCTAGAACCGGGGAGCTGTTTTTT. This sequence encodes CASSGQTPRTGELFF.